Each of the 25 T cell receptor beta chains below was sequenced from the same sample in a study of blood T cells in healthy people across ages. Next came a second PCR, run for about 6 to 11 cycles, which used a sample-barcoded 5' primer along with a J-beta primer mix. TCRdb reprocessed the 5' RACE reads with MiXCR, giving one entry per CDR3 protein. The repertoire includes some 1 million distinct CDR3 sequences, around 45% of them detected once, and approximately 17% sits in the top ten. The sequenced sample was blood. These receptors originate from a woman in her sixties in good health.

This chain connects TRBV27 to TRBJ1-2; D remains ambiguous. Germline assignment: CDR1 MNHEY and CDR2 SMNVEV (reference sequence). This CDR3 has 10 residues. CDR3 loop: CARLWRGYTF. CDR3 in DNA: TGTGCTAGGCTATGGAGGGGCTACACCTTC.

This clonotype was counted only a few times. The V and J genes are TRBV7-8 and TRBJ1-1; D gene ambiguous. Germline loops: CDR1 SGHVS, CDR2 FQNEAQ. This CDR3 is built from 15 residues. The V end lost 7 bases, the J end lost 1 base, and 16 bases lay between the germline ends. The CDR3 loop reads CASILRGGRNTEAFF. In nucleotides, the CDR3 is TGTGCCAGCATCCTTAGAGGAGGGAGGAACACTGAAGCTTTCTTT.

The V gene is TRBV28, the J gene TRBJ1-2; TRBD1 agrees at 8 bases. The J segment lost 7 bases and the V segment lost 6 bases, leaving 13 bases of the junction unmatched. The CDR3 totals 15 residues. CDR1 MDHEN and CDR2 SYDVKM come from the germline V gene. The CDR3 coding sequence is TGTGCCAGCAGGGCCCCCCTCGGACAGGGACTTGGCTACACCTTC. This codes for CASRAPLGQGLGYTF.

This clonotype showed up many times. The V and J genes are TRBV20-1 and TRBJ2-4; 7 bases are shared with TRBD2. Germline V gene lookup returns CDR1 DFQATT and CDR2 SNEGSKA (reference sequence). This CDR3 spans 18 amino acids. The junction had 12 bases not matched to a gene; V was cut back by 1 base and J by 0 bases. The CDR3 DNA reads as TGCAGTGCTAGAGGTCTCATGGCGGGAGATCTAGCCAAAAACATTCAGTACTTC. Translating gives CSARGLMAGDLAKNIQYF.

The table lists this clonotype with a few counts. The chain employs TRBV5-5 and TRBJ1-2; a weak D match, TRBD1 (5 bases). Germline CDR1 and CDR2: SGHKS and YYEKEE (reference sequence). Trimming removed 1 base at V and 8 bases at J, with 21 bases between. The CDR3 runs to 16 residues. CDR3 coding DNA: TGTGCCAGCAGCTTGCGCACCGCGACAGATTCGTGGGGCTACACCTTC. Its translation: CASSLRTATDSWGYTF.

This clonotype was seen a handful of times. The chain is built from TRBV5-1 and TRBJ2-1; 8 nucleotides agree with TRBD2. V lost 4 bases to trimming and J lost 9 bases; unmatched junction nucleotides: 9. Germline V CDR1 and CDR2: SGHRS, YFSETQ. The CDR3 contains 14 residues. In nucleotides, the CDR3 is TGCGCCAGCAGCCCACTAGCGGCGATGAGTGAGCAGTTCTTC. This codes for CASSPLAAMSEQFF.

The chain recombines TRBV20-1 with TRBJ2-1; 12 positions agree with TRBD2. The CDR3 has 16 amino acids. CDR1 and CDR2 (germline): DFQATT, SNEGSKA (reference sequence). Trimming removed 4 bases from V and 5 bases from J; junction bases left unmatched: 9. CDR3 protein: CSATSGRARFNNEQFF. The CDR3 DNA follows: TGCAGTGCTACTAGCGGGAGGGCGCGGTTTAACAATGAGCAGTTCTTC.

This clonotype has a handful of counts. The V and J genes are TRBV14 and TRBJ2-7; 7 bases are a match to TRBD1. Per germline, CDR1 SGHDN and CDR2 FVKESK. V shed 0 bases, J shed 3 bases, and the junction held 5 bases outside the gene matches. The CDR3 covers 15 residues. The CDR3, as DNA: TGTGCCAGCAGCCAAGAAAGGACAGGACTCTACGAGCAGTACTTC. Translated, it gives CASSQERTGLYEQYF.

J is TRBJ2-1 and V is TRBV11-2, with no clear D. V gave up 3 bases and J gave up 7 bases, with 7 bases separating them. This CDR3 region has 12 residues. Germline lookup yields CDR1 SGHAT and CDR2 FQNNGV. The DNA for the CDR3 is TGTGCCAGCAGCTTCTGGGAAAATGAGCAGTTCTTC. Amino acid sequence: CASSFWENEQFF.

J is TRBJ2-3 and V is TRBV20-1; no definite D call. Germline values: CDR1 DFQATT, CDR2 SNEGSKA (reference sequence). Trimming removed 1 base at V and 2 bases at J, with 10 bases between. The CDR3 runs to 14 residues. The CDR3: CSARGQPITDTQYF. As DNA, the CDR3 is TGCAGTGCTAGAGGCCAGCCCATCACAGATACGCAGTATTTT.

The rearrangement links TRBV5-1 to TRBJ1-1, with TRBD1 matching over 10 bases. The germline V gene has CDR1 SGHRS and CDR2 YFSETQ. There are 16 residues in the CDR3. V lost 4 bases to trimming and J lost 0 bases; unmatched junction nucleotides: 6. Written as DNA, the CDR3 is TGCGCCAGCAGCGAGGGGGGACAGGGGCTGAACACTGAAGCTTTCTTT. Translation gives CASSEGGQGLNTEAFF.

This chain links TRBV5-6 with TRBJ2-5, with TRBD1 identical over 8 bases. The CDR3 has 14 residues. V shed 4 bases and J 7 bases; nucleotides not matched to a gene: 9. Germline assignment: CDR1 SGHDT and CDR2 YYEEEE. CDR3 protein: CASSGTQGAATQYF. The CDR3 bases are TGTGCCAGCAGCGGCACGCAGGGGGCTGCGACCCAGTACTTC. The whole variable domain, remainder taken from reference TRBV5-6 and TRBJ2-5, is DAGVTQSPTHLIKTRGQQVTLRCSPKSGHDTVSWYQQALGQGPQFIFQYYEEEERQRGNFPDRFSGHQFPNYSSELNVNALLLGDSALYLCASSGTQGAATQYFGPGTRLLVL.

This clonotype has ten or more counts. The J gene is TRBJ2-3, the V gene TRBV4-2; no clear D gene. V lost 0 bases and J lost 4, with 17 bases in between. The germline gives CDR1 LGHNA, CDR2 YNFKEQ. CDR3 length: 17 amino acids. This CDR3 is CASSQEGTVPPPDTQYF. CDR3 nucleotides: TGTGCCAGCAGCCAAGAGGGAACTGTCCCCCCCCCAGATACGCAGTATTTT.

The CDR3 loop is CASRERPGFIDTQYF. DNA for the CDR3: TGTGCCAGCAGGGAAAGGCCGGGCTTTATAGATACGCAGTATTTT. The gene calls are TRBV6-2 or TRBV6-3 and TRBJ2-3; D is ambiguous. The V end lost 6 bases, the J end lost 5 bases, and 18 bases lay between the germline ends. This CDR3 is built from 15 residues. Germline CDR1 MNHEY, CDR2 SVGEGT.

V is TRBV2 and J is TRBJ2-5; TRBD1 aligns across 12 bases. Germline CDR1 and CDR2: SNHLY and FYNNEI. This CDR3 is 15 amino acids long. With V trimmed by 4 bases and J by 5 bases, 5 bases remained unmatched. CDR3 in DNA: TGTGCCAGCAGTGTGGGGACAGGGGGCTTGGAGACCCAGTACTTC. Protein product: CASSVGTGGLETQYF.

This rearrangement joins TRBV15 to TRBJ1-2, with D unclear. V was pared by 0 bases and J by 0 bases, with 14 bases between. This CDR3 comprises 17 residues. The germline gives CDR1 LNHNV, CDR2 YYDKDF (reference sequence). The CDR3 region is CATSRDIRTKPNYGYTF. The CDR3, as DNA: TGTGCCACCAGCAGAGATATCCGGACTAAACCTAACTATGGCTACACCTTC.

V is TRBV6-5 and J is TRBJ1-4, with D tentatively TRBD1 (5 bases). V lost 5 bases to trimming and J lost 7 bases, with 17 bases between them. The CDR3 length is 15 residues. Germline assignment: CDR1 MNHEY and CDR2 SVGAGI. The CDR3 nucleotides are TGTGCCAGCAGTGGTTACGAAGGGGCGACTGAAAAACTGTTTTTT. Translated, it gives CASSGYEGATEKLFF.

The chain joins TRBV4-1 to TRBJ2-3; the D is unclear. The CDR3 runs 14 residues. Between the trimmed V and J ends, which lost 3 bases and 8 bases, there was a span of 15 bases. In germline, CDR1 is MGHRA, CDR2 YSYEKL. CDR3 sequence reads: CASSQASTAATQYF. The CDR3, as DNA: TGCGCCAGCAGCCAGGCCTCGACCGCCGCTACGCAGTATTTT.

There are many counts of this clonotype. The chain couples TRBV20-1 to TRBJ1-5; D perhaps matches TRBD1 (6 bases). Trimming stripped 2 bases from V and 3 bases from J, with 11 bases between. Germline-derived CDR1 and CDR2 are DFQATT and SNEGSKA (reference sequence). The CDR3 totals 14 residues. CDR3 in amino acids: CSARRQAYNQPQHF. The DNA for the CDR3 is TGCAGTGCTAGACGACAGGCATACAATCAGCCCCAGCATTTT.

This clonotype was counted between two and nine times. The chain recombines TRBV6-6 with TRBJ2-5, with D maybe TRBD1 (6 bases). Trimming removed 5 bases at V and 5 bases at J, with 15 bases between. The CDR3 runs 14 residues. Germline CDR1 MNHNY, CDR2 SVGAGI (reference sequence). In DNA, the CDR3 is TGTGCCAGCAGTGGACCGACAGGAGCTGAGACCCAGTACTTC. Encoded protein: CASSGPTGAETQYF.

The rearrangement uses TRBV10-2 and TRBJ2-3; 9 bases line up with TRBD2. The J segment lost 6 bases and the V segment lost 8 bases, leaving 3 bases of the junction unmatched. Germline lookup yields CDR1 WSHSY and CDR2 SAAADI. The CDR3 contains 12 residues. The CDR3, as DNA: TGCGCCAGCGGGACTAGCAGCGATACGCAGTATTTT. Encoded protein: CASGTSSDTQYF.

This clonotype was detected only a few times. The V gene is TRBV4-2, the J gene TRBJ2-7, with TRBD1 matching 10 bases. The J call may be faulty, since TRBJ2-5 better matches the DNA end. This CDR3 comprises 14 residues. CDR1 and CDR2 from the germline V gene are LGHNA and YNFKEQ. The CDR3 here is CASSGTGARETQYF. DNA for the CDR3: TGTGCCAGCAGCGGGACAGGGGCTAGAGAGACCCAGTACTTC.

V is TRBV12-3 or TRBV12-4 and J is TRBJ2-1, with 12 nucleotides matching TRBD2. This CDR3 has 15 residues. After removal of 6 bases from V and 9 bases from J, the junction contained 9 bases not matched to a gene. CDR3 sequence (DNA): TGTGCCAGCAGCCGGAGACTAGCGGGAGATGCTGAGCAGTTCTTC. Translation: CASSRRLAGDAEQFF.

This clonotype appeared once. This chain connects TRBV19 to TRBJ1-5; tentatively, D is TRBD1 (5 bases). The V end lost 8 bases, the J end lost 1 base, and 15 bases lay between the germline ends. This CDR3 spans 15 amino acids. The germline CDR1 and CDR2 sequences are LNHDA and SQIVND (reference sequence). CDR3 amino acids: CASDRGRVSNQPQHF. The DNA for the CDR3 is TGTGCCAGTGACCGGGGCAGGGTAAGCAATCAGCCCCAGCATTTT.

V usage is TRBV5-1 and J usage is TRBJ2-5; 7 nucleotides match TRBD2. With V trimmed by 5 bases and J by 11 bases, 12 bases remained unmatched. Germline V gene sequence: CDR1 SGHRS, CDR2 YFSETQ. This CDR3 comprises 13 residues. CDR3 DNA: TGCGCCAGCAGATCTACCCCAGGGAGGGAGCAGTACTTC. This gives the protein CASRSTPGREQYF.